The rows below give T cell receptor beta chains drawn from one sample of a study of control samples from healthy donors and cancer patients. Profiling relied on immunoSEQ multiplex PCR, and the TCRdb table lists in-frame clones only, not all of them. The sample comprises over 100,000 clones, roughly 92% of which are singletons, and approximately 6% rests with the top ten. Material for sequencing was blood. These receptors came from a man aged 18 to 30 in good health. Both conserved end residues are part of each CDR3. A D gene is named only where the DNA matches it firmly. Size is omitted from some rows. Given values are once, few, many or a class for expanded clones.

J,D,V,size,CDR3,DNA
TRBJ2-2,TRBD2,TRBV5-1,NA,CASSSPNGTRRNTGELFF,TGCGCCAGCAGCTCACCCAATGGGACTAGAAGGAACACCGGGGAGCTGTTTTTT
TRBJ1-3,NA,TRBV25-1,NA,CASSSGSTIYF,TGTGCCAGTTCCTCTGGAAGCACCATATATTTT
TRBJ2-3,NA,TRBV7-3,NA,CASSSVLADTQYF,TGTGCCAGCAGCTCCGTTCTTGCGGATACGCAGTATTTT
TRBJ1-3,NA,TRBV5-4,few,CASSLVPSQGTGNTIYF,TGTGCCAGCAGCTTGGTTCCAAGCCAGGGAACTGGAAACACCATATATTTT
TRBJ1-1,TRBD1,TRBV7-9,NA,CASSIGTGGVPEAFF,TGTGCCAGCAGCATCGGGACAGGGGGCGTCCCTGAAGCTTTCTTT
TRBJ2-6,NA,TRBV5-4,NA,CASSLGAPGANVLTF,TGTGCCAGCAGCTTGGGGGCCCCTGGGGCCAACGTCCTGACTTTC
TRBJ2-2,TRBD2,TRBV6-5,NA,CASSSSGGGTGELFF,TGTGCCAGCAGTTCTAGCGGGGGCGGCACCGGGGAGCTGTTTTTT
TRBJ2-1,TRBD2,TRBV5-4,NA,CASSLGGGSYNEQFF,TGTGCCAGCAGCTTGGGCGGGGGGTCCTACAATGAGCAGTTCTTC
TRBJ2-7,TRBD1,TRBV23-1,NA,CASSQSGTEYYEQYF,TGCGCCAGCAGTCAATCTGGGACAGAGTACTACGAGCAGTACTTC
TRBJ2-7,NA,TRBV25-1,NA,CASSDSGSIYEQYF,TGTGCCAGCAGTGACTCGGGGTCCATCTACGAGCAGTACTTC
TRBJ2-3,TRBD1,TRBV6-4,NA,CASSEGTGGSTDTQYF,TGTGCCAGCAGTGAAGGGACAGGGGGCTCCACAGATACGCAGTATTTT
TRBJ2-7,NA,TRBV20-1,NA,CSASLNQGQYF,TGCAGTGCCTCATTGAATCAGGGGCAGTACTTC
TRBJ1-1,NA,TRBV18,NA,CASSPANGGWAFF,TGTGCCAGCTCACCCGCAAACGGGGGGTGGGCTTTCTTT
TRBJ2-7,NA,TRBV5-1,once,CASSPSGRPYEQYF,TGCGCCAGCAGCCCCTCCGGCCGGCCCTACGAGCAGTACTTC
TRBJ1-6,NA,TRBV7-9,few,CASSLDSSPLHF,TGTGCCAGCAGCTTGGATAGTTCACCCCTCCACTTT
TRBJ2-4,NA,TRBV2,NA,CASSDRGNIQYF,TGTGCCAGCAGTGACAGGGGCAACATTCAGTACTTC
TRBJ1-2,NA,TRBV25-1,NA,CASSEVGDAYGYTF,TGTGCCAGCAGTGAAGTGGGGGATGCCTATGGCTACACCTTC
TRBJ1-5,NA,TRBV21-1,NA,CASSKEGAGQGSVGNQPQHF,TGTGCCAGCAGCAAAGAAGGTGCGGGACAGGGAAGTGTAGGGAATCAGCCCCAGCATTTT
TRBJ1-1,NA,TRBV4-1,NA,CASSQNHYKAKTDTEAFF,TGCGCCAGCAGCCAAAACCATTATAAGGCCAAAACGGACACTGAAGCTTTCTTT
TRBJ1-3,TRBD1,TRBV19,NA,CASSIGTAGNTIYF,TGTGCCAGTAGTATTGGGACAGCGGGAAACACCATATATTTT
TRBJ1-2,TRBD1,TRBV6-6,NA,CASSYARDRGPYGYTF,TGTGCCAGCAGTTACGCACGGGACAGGGGCCCCTATGGCTACACCTTC
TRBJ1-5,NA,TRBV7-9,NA,CASSSQGNNQPQHF,TGTGCCAGCAGCTCACAGGGTAACAATCAGCCCCAGCATTTT
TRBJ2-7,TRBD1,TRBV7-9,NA,CASSGRDSSYEQYF,TGTGCCAGCAGCGGCCGGGACAGCTCCTACGAGCAGTACTTC
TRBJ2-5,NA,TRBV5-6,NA,CASAQGVLETQYF,TGTGCCAGCGCACAGGGTGTTCTGGAGACCCAGTACTTC
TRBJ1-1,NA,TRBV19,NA,CASSAQRDTEAFF,TGTGCCAGTAGCGCCCAGAGGGACACTGAAGCTTTCTTT
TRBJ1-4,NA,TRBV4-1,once,CASKSPGTNEKLFF,TGCGCCAGCAAATCCCCGGGCACTAATGAAAAACTGTTTTTT
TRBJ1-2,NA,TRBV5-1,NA,CASSLVASSYGYTF,TGCGCCAGCAGCTTGGTGGCTTCCTCCTATGGCTACACCTTC
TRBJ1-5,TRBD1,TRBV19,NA,CASSIWALDRLNQPQHF,TGTGCCAGTAGTATATGGGCCCTGGACAGGCTAAATCAGCCCCAGCATTTT
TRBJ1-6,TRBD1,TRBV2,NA,CASMGQGGSPLHF,TGTGCCAGCATGGGACAGGGGGGTTCACCCCTCCACTTT
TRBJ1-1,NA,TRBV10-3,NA,CAISESNGNEAFF,TGTGCCATCAGTGAGTCGAACGGCAATGAAGCTTTCTTT
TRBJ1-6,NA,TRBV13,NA,CASSSREWGSPLHF,TGTGCCAGCAGCTCTCGAGAATGGGGTTCACCCCTCCACTTT
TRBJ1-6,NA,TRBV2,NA,CASRVNSPLHF,TGTGCCAGCAGAGTTAATTCACCCCTCCACTTT
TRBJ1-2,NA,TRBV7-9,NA,CASSPSRGGYTF,TGTGCCAGCAGCCCTAGCCGGGGCGGCTACACCTTC
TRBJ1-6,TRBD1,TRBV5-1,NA,CASSTGTGNNSPLHF,TGCGCCAGCAGCACCGGGACAGGGAATAATTCACCCCTCCACTTT
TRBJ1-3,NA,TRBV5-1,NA,CASSLEAVRGGNTIYF,TGCGCCAGCAGCTTGGAGGCAGTCAGAGGTGGAAACACCATATATTTT
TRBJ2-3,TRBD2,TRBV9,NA,CASSVGVAGIGTDTQYF,TGTGCCAGCAGCGTAGGGGTAGCGGGAATAGGCACAGATACGCAGTATTTT
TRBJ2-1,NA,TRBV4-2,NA,CASSQDSENAYNEQFF,TGTGCCAGCAGCCAAGATTCCGAAAACGCCTACAATGAGCAGTTCTTC
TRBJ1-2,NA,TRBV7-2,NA,CASSLDTNYGYTF,TGTGCCAGCAGCTTAGACACTAACTATGGCTACACCTTC
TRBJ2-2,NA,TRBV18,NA,CASSPPIAHTGELFF,TGTGCCAGCTCACCACCAATAGCGCACACCGGGGAGCTGTTTTTT
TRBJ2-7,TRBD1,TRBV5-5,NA,CASSWVQGAGTYEQYF,TGTGCCAGCAGCTGGGTACAGGGGGCAGGTACCTACGAGCAGTACTTC
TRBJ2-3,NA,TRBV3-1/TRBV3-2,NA,CASSSTPGLSDTQYF,TGTGCCAGCAGCTCCACCCCCGGACTGTCAGATACGCAGTATTTT
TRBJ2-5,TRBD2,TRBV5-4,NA,CASSLRAGVLQETQYF,TGTGCCAGCAGCTTGCGAGCGGGGGTACTCCAAGAGACCCAGTACTTC
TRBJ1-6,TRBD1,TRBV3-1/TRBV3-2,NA,CASSATGGSSYNSPLHF,TGTGCCAGCAGCGCCACAGGGGGTAGCTCCTATAATTCACCCCTCCACTTT
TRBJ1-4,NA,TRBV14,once,CASSQPNEKLFF,TGTGCCAGCAGCCAACCTAATGAAAAACTGTTTTTT
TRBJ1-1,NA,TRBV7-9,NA,CASRPPRGEGSYTEAFF,TGTGCCAGCAGACCACCACGGGGGGAGGGGTCGTACACTGAAGCTTTCTTT
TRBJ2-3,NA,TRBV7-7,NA,CASSLGDGYTDTQYF,TGTGCCAGCAGCTTAGGGGACGGATACACAGATACGCAGTATTTT
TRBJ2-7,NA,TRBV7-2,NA,CASSPRTNSPEQYF,TGTGCCAGCAGCCCGCGGACCAATTCCCCCGAGCAGTACTTC
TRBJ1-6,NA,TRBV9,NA,CASSPPGLYSPLHF,TGTGCCAGCAGCCCTCCGGGACTTTATTCACCCCTCCACTTT
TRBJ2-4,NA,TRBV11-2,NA,CASSHYKTGPLAKNIQYF,TGTGCCAGCAGCCACTACAAGACAGGCCCTCTAGCCAAAAACATTCAGTACTTC
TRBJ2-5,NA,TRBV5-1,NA,CASSLGGTEETQYF,TGCGCCAGCAGCTTGGGGGGGACCGAAGAGACCCAGTACTTC
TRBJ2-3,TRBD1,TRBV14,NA,CASSQDPLTGADTQYF,TGTGCCAGCAGCCAAGATCCCCTGACAGGGGCGGATACGCAGTATTTT
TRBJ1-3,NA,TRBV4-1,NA,CASSTRTVISGNTIYF,TGCGCCAGCAGCACCCGGACAGTTATCTCTGGAAACACCATATATTTT
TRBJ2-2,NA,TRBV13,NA,CASSLLYTGELFF,TGTGCCAGCAGCCTCCTATACACCGGGGAGCTGTTTTTT